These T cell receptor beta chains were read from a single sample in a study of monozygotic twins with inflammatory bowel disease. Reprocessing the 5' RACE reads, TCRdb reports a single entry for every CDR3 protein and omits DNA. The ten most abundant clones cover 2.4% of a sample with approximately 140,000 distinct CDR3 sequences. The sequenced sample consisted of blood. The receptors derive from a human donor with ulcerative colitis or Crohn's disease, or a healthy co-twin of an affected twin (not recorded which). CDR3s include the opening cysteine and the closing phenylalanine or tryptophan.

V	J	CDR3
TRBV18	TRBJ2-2	CASSPRTATGELFF
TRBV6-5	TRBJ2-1	CASSYSGQGANEQFF
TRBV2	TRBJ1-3	CASKGQRTSGNTIYF
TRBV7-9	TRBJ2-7	CASSLAGSGGF
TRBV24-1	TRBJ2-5	CATSDTTGAQETQYF
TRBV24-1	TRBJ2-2	CATSDFGGSPGGSGELFF
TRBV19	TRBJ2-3	CASRVQRHTDTQYF
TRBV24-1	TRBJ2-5	CATSDALGEETQYF
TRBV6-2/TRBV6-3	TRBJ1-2	CASSYLFMTGLYGYTF
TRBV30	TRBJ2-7	CAWSPRQGRYEQYF
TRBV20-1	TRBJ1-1	CSARDIVYGAFF
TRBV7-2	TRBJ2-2	CASSKSSGNTGELFF
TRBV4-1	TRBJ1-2	CASSPIKADRAYGYTF
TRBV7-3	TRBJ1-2	CASSSSRVYGYTF
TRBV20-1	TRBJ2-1	CSAKLAGGRNSYNEQFF
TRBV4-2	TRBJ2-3	CASSPRVASGNTDTQYF
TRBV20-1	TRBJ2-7	CSASRPQSSYEQYF
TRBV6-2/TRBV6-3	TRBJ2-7	CASNLGQFSYEQYF